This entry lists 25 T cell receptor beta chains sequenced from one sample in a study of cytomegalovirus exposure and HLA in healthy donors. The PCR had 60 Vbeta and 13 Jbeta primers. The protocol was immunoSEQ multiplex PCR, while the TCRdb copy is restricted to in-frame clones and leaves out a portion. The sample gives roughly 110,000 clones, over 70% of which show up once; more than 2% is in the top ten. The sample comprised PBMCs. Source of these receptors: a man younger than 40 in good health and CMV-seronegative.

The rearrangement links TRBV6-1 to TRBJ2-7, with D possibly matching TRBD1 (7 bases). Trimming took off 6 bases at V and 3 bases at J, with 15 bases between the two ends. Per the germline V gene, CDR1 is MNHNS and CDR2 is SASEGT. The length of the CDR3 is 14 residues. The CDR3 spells CASRSDRRGYEQYF. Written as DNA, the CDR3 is TGTGCCAGCAGATCGGACAGGCGGGGCTACGAGCAGTACTTC.

The CDR3 loop reads CASSINGGGEAFF. The CDR3 region has the DNA TGTGCCAGTAGTATTAATGGAGGAGGGGAGGCTTTCTTT. J is TRBJ1-1 and V is TRBV19; TRBD1 might be the D (5 bases). Trimming stripped 3 bases from V and 11 bases from J, with 16 bases between. The CDR3 has 13 residues. CDR1 is LNHDA and CDR2 is SQIVND in the germline V gene (reference sequence).

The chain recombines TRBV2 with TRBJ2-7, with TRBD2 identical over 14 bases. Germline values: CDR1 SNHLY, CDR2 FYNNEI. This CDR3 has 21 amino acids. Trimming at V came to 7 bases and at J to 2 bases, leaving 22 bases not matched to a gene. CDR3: CASTDRARGLAGAPQTYEQYF. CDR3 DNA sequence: TGTGCCAGCACTGACAGGGCACGGGGACTAGCGGGAGCACCGCAGACCTACGAGCAGTACTTC.

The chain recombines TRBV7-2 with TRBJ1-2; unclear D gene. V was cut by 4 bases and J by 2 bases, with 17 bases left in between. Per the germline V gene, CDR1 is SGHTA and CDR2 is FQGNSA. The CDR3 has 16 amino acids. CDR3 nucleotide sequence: TGTGCCAGCAGCTCGCGGCCGGGAGGCTCGAACTATGGCTACACCTTC. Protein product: CASSSRPGGSNYGYTF.

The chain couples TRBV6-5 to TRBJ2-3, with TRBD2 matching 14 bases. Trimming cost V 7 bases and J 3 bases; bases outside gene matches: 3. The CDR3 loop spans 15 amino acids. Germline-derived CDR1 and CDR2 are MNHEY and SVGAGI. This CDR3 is CASTTSGGATDTQYF. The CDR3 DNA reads TGTGCCAGCACGACTAGCGGGGGGGCAACAGATACGCAGTATTTT.

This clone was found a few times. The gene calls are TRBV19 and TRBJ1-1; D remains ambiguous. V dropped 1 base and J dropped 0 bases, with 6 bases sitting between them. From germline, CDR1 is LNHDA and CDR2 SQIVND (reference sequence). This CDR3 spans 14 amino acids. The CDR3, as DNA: TGTGCCAGTAGTATAGGGCACATGAACACTGAAGCTTTCTTT. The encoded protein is CASSIGHMNTEAFF.

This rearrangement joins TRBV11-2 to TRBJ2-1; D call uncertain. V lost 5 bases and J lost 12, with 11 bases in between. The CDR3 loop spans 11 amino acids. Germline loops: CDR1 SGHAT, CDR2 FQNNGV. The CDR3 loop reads CASSSSYGQFF. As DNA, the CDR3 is TGTGCCAGCAGCAGTAGCTACGGGCAGTTCTTC.

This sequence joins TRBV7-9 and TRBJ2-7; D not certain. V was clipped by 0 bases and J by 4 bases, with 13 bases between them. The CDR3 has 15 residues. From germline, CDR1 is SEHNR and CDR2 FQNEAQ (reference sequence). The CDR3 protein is CASSLASSERYEQYF. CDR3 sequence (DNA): TGTGCCAGCAGCTTAGCCAGCTCAGAGCGATACGAGCAGTACTTC.

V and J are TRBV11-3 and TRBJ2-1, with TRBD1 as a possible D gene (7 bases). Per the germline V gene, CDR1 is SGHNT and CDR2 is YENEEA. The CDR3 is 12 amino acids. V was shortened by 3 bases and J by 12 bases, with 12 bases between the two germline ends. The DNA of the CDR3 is TGTGCCAGCAGCTTGGGAGGACAGGCGCAGTTCTTC. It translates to CASSLGGQAQFF.

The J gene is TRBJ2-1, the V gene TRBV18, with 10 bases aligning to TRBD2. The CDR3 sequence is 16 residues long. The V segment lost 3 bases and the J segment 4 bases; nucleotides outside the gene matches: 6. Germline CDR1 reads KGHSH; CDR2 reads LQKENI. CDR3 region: CASSPPLAGVYNEQFF. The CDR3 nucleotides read TGTGCCAGCTCACCCCCGCTAGCGGGGGTATACAATGAGCAGTTCTTC.

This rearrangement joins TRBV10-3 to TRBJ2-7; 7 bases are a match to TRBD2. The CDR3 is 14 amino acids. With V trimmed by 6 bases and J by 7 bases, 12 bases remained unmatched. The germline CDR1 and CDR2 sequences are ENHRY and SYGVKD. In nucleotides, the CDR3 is TGTGCCATCAGCGAGAGGACTAGTCTATCGGAGCAGTACTTC. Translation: CAISERTSLSEQYF.

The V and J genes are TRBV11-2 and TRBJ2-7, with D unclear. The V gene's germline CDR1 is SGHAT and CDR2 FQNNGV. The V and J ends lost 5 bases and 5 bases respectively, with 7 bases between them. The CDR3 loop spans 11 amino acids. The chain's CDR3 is CASSLSNEQYF. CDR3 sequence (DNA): TGTGCCAGCAGCCTAAGCAACGAGCAGTACTTC. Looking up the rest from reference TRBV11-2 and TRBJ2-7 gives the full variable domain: EAGVAQSPRYKIIEKRQSVAFWCNPISGHATLYWYQQILGQGPKLLIQFQNNGVVDDSQLPKDRFSAERLKGVDSTLKIQPAKLEDSAVYLCASSLSNEQYFGPGTRLTVT.

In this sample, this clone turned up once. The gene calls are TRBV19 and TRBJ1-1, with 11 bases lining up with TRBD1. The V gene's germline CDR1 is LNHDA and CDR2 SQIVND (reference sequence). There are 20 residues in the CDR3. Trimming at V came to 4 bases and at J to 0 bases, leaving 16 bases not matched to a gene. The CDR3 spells CASSSRRTGGPMILNTEAFF. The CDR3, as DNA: TGTGCCAGTAGTAGTCGGAGGACAGGGGGCCCCATGATCCTGAACACTGAAGCTTTCTTT. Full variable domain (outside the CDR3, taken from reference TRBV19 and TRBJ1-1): DGGITQSPKYLFRKEGQNVTLSCEQNLNHDAMYWYRQDPGQGLRLIYYSQIVNDFQKGDIAEGYSVSREKKESFPLTVTSAQKNPTAFYLCASSSRRTGGPMILNTEAFFGQGTRLTVV.

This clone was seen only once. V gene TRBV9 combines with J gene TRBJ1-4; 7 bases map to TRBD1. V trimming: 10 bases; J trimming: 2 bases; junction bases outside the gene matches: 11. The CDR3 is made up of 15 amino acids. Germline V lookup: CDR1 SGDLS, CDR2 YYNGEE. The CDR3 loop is CAASRGQGTNEKLFF. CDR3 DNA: TGTGCCGCTTCAAGGGGGCAGGGCACTAATGAAAAACTGTTTTTT.

The CDR3 nucleotides are TGTGCCAGCAGTCGGACTAGCGTCGGGGAGCTGTTTTTT. The encoded protein is CASSRTSVGELFF. The chain recombines TRBV6-4 with TRBJ2-2, with 9 bases matching TRBD2. The germline CDR1 and CDR2 sequences are MRHNA and SNTAGT. The V gene end was trimmed by 5 bases and the J gene end by 7 bases; junction bases not matched to a gene: 2. The CDR3 totals 13 residues.

CDR3 protein: CASSTGQGAYGYTF. In DNA form, the CDR3 reads TGTGCCAGCAGTACGGGACAGGGGGCGTATGGCTACACCTTC. V usage is TRBV27 and J usage is TRBJ1-2; 12 bases map to TRBD1. The V gene's germline CDR1 is MNHEY and CDR2 SMNVEV (reference sequence). After removal of 5 bases from V and 5 bases from J, the junction contained 3 bases not matched to a gene. The CDR3 covers 14 residues.

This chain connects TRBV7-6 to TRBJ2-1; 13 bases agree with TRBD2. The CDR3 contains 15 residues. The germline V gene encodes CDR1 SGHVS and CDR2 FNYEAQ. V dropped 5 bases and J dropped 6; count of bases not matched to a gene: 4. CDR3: CASSPGLAGVNEQFF. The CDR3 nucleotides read TGTGCCAGCAGCCCAGGACTAGCGGGAGTCAATGAGCAGTTCTTC.

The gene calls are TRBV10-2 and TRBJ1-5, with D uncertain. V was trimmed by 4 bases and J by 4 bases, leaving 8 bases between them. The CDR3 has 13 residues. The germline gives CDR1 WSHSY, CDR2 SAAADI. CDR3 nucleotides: TGCGCCAGCAGTGGTCAGAAGAATCAGCCCCAGCATTTT. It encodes CASSGQKNQPQHF.

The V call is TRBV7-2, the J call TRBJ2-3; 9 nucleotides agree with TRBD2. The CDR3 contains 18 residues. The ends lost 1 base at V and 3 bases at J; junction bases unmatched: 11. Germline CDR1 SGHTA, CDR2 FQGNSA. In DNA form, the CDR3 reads TGTGCCAGCAGCTTAGGGGGCGGGGGGGCCGGGCGGACAGATACGCAGTATTTT. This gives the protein CASSLGGGGAGRTDTQYF.

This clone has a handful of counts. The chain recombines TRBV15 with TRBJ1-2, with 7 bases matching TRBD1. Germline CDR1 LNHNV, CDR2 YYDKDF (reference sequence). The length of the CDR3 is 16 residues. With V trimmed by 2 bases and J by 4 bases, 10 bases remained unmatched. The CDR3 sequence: CATSRPGQVSFYGYTF. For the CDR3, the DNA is TGTGCCACCAGCAGACCAGGACAGGTTTCTTTCTATGGCTACACCTTC.

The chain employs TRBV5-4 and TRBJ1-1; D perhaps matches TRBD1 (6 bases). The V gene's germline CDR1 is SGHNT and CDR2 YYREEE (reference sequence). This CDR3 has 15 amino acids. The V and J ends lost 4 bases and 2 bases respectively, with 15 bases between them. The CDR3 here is CASSTRGGANTEAFF. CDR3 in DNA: TGTGCCAGCAGCACCCGCGGGGGGGCTAACACTGAAGCTTTCTTT.

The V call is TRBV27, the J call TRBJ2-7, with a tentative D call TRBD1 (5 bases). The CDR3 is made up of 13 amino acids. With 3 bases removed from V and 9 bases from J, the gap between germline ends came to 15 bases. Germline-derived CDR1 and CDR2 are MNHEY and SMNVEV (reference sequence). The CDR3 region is CASSLAGLDRQYF. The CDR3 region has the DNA TGTGCCAGCAGTTTGGCAGGGTTAGATCGGCAGTACTTC.

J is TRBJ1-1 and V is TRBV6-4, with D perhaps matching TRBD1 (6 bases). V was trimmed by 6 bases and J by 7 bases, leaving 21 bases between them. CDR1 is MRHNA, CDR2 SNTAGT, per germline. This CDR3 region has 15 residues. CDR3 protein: CASSERSDSLDEAFF. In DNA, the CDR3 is TGTGCCAGCAGCGAGAGATCGGACAGTCTGGATGAAGCTTTCTTT.

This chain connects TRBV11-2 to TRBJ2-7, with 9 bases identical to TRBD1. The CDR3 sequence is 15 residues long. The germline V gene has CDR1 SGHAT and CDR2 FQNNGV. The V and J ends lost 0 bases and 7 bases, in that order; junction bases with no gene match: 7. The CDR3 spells CASSLDGTGKREQYF. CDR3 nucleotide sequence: TGTGCCAGCAGCTTAGATGGGACAGGGAAGAGGGAGCAGTACTTC. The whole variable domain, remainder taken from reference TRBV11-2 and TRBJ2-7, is EAGVAQSPRYKIIEKRQSVAFWCNPISGHATLYWYQQILGQGPKLLIQFQNNGVVDDSQLPKDRFSAERLKGVDSTLKIQPAKLEDSAVYLCASSLDGTGKREQYFGPGTRLTVT.

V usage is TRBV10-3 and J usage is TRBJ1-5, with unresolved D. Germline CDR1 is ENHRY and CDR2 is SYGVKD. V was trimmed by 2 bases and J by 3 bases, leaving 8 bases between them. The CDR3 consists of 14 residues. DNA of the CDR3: TGTGCCATCAGTGAGGGGAGTGCCAATCAGCCCCAGCATTTT. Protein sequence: CAISEGSANQPQHF.